The clone carrying this TCR beta chain showed up just once. This specimen belongs to a study of blood T cell repertoires in COVID-19. Germline assignment: CDR1 MNHEY and CDR2 SMNVEV (reference sequence). V shed 2 bases, J shed 6 bases, and the junction held 8 bases outside the gene matches. The CDR3 loop spans 15 amino acids. Allocation to cohorts depended on clinical history reported by the participants. Using immunoSEQ multiplex PCR, the repertoire was profiled, and TCRdb retains in-frame clones only, with some absent. The table records under 150,000 clones, 75% to 80% of them present only once. Sequences were obtained from PBMCs or T cells enriched from blood (not recorded which). The chain links TRBV27 to TRBJ2-3; 7 bases map to TRBD2. This receptor was identified in a woman aged 45-65 years who had recovered from COVID-19. The CDR3 reads CASSLRGRVTDTQYF. The CDR3, as DNA: TGTGCCAGCAGTTTACGGGGGAGGGTAACGGATACGCAGTATTTT.